Listed below are T cell receptor beta chains from one sample, sequenced in a study of T cells expressing NK-cell markers. TCRdb derives one entry per CDR3 protein from the 5' RACE reads, leaving out DNA. Here the sample table reports a few hundred thousand distinct CDR3 sequences. What was sequenced was blood T cells: a sorted CD56 or NKG2C T cell subset, CD4+ or CD8+ T cells, or bulk PBMC T cells (not recorded which). These receptors were collected from a young man in good health. CDR3s include the opening cysteine and the closing phenylalanine or tryptophan.

J	length	V	CDR3
TRBJ2-3	20	TRBV5-1	CASSSHSIIGQPLLLDTQYF
TRBJ2-7	14	TRBV28	CASSLTGRDYEQYF
TRBJ2-1	18	TRBV7-6	CASSLAGAGGARYNEQFF
TRBJ2-3	12	TRBV12-3/TRBV12-4	CASSRDLPTQYF
TRBJ2-1	15	TRBV11-1	CASSSLGLENNEQFF
TRBJ2-1	15	TRBV11-2	CASSPTGGRNNEQFF
TRBJ2-3	16	TRBV4-1	CASSQVGLLITDTQYF
TRBJ2-2	15	TRBV4-1	CASSHVGRGRGELFF
TRBJ2-5	12	TRBV29-1	CSVRTGSGTQYF
TRBJ2-5	13	TRBV27	CASRKQGRETQYF
TRBJ2-7	15	TRBV29-1	CSVNNGASGNYEQYF
TRBJ2-5	15	TRBV7-6	CASSPEVSSQETQYF
TRBJ2-1	14	TRBV2	CARTRGDGYNEQFF
TRBJ2-1	16	TRBV7-2	CASSPWGTSGQNEQFF
TRBJ1-2	15	TRBV29-1	CSVDLGTGGSYGYTF
TRBJ2-2	16	TRBV5-1	CASSLDGTPSTGELFF
TRBJ2-7	17	TRBV4-2	CASSQGGQGKVPYEQYF
TRBJ2-3	15	TRBV11-2	CASSLVPSSTDTQYF
TRBJ2-5	14	TRBV15	CATSRDSYQETQYF
TRBJ2-1	15	TRBV19	CASMSPGGSYNEQFF
TRBJ1-5	18	TRBV7-8	CASSLGDRGPYSNQPQHF
TRBJ1-1	15	TRBV4-1	CASSQDPSMNTEAFF
TRBJ2-1	14	TRBV12-3/TRBV12-4	CASRLEGGPTEQFF
TRBJ2-1	11	TRBV6-1	CASSGPDEQFF
TRBJ2-5	20	TRBV20-1	CSVMGLAGGPEQSRGETQYF